This T cell receptor beta chain was retrieved from a study of Ad26.COV2.S vaccination and SARS-CoV-2 variants. Germline V gene sequence: CDR1 DFQATT, CDR2 SNEGSKA (reference sequence). CDR3 length: 17 amino acids. V was shortened by 3 bases and J by 0 bases, with 15 bases between the two germline ends. Treatment in this sample: approximately 18 received Ad26.COV2.S at low or high dose, single or two shots; about five received placebo; per-sample allocation not given. Sampling was done on day 63 after the first vaccine or placebo injection. Repertoires were generated with immunoSEQ multiplex PCR, while TCRdb's copy carries only in-frame clones and drops some. The repertoire has more than 400,000 clones, roughly 87% of them found once; the top ten carry less than 5.5%.

Sequencing was performed on peripheral blood, taken in a trial of Ad26.COV2.S vaccine versus placebo. The clonotype originates from a person between 18 and 60 years old who received the Ad26.COV2.S COVID-19 vaccine or a placebo. The chain employs TRBV20-1 and TRBJ1-6; a weak D match, TRBD1 (6 bases). The CDR3 spells CSASVRTGSSYNSPLHF. As DNA, the CDR3 is TGCAGTGCTAGTGTTCGCACAGGGAGCTCCTATAATTCACCCCTCCACTTT.